This paragraph covers one TCR beta chain sequence. This specimen belongs to a study of CD8 T cells in Susac syndrome. Trimming at V came to 2 bases and at J to 9 bases, leaving 4 bases not matched to a gene. The CDR3 is 14 residues long. Random hexamers primed reverse transcription of about 0.5 to 1 ug RNA. TCRdb re-derived calls from the immunoSEQ multiplex PCR reads in MiXCR, one entry per CDR3 protein. This sample carries 200,000 to 250,000 distinct CDR3 sequences, 85% to 95% of them seen once, and the ten largest clones take 0.15%. The TCR sequence derives from a human donor with Susac syndrome. The sequenced material came from CD4+ T cells from PBMCs. This chain connects TRBV12-3 or TRBV12-4 to TRBJ2-3; 11 nucleotides match TRBD2. The chain's CDR3 is CASSLLAGGGTQYF. Written as DNA, the CDR3 is TGTGCCAGCAGTTTACTAGCGGGGGGAGGAACGCAGTATTTT.